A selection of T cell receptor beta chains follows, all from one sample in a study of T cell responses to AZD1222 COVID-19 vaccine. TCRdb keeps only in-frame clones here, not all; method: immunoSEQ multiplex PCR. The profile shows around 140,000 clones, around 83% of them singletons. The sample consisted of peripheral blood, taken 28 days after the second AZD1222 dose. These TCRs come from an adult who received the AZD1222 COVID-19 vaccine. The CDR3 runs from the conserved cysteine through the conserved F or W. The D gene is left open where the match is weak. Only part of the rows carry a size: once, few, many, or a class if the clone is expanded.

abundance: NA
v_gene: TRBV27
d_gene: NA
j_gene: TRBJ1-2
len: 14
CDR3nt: TGTGCCAGCAAACAGGGACGCGATAACTATGGCTACACCTTC
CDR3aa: CASKQGRDNYGYTF

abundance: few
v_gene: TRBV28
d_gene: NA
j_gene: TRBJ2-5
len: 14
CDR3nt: TGTGCCAGCAGTTTAGCAGGGACCCAAGAGACCCAGTACTTC
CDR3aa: CASSLAGTQETQYF

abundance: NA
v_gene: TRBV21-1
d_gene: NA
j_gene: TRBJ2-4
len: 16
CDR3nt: TGTGCCAGCAGCGGTAGGGGGGGCCTAGCCAAAAACATTCAGTACTTC
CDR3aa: CASSGRGGLAKNIQYF

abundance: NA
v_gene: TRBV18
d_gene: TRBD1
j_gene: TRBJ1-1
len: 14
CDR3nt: TGTGCCAGCTCGGGGACAGGGGAGAACACTGAAGCTTTCTTT
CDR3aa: CASSGTGENTEAFF

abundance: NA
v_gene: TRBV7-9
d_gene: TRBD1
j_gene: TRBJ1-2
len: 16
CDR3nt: TGTGCCAGCAGCTTAGGATGGGGACAGGAGGTCTATGGCTACACCTTC
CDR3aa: CASSLGWGQEVYGYTF

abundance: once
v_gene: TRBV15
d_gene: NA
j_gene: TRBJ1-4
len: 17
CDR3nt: TGTGCCACCAGCAGAGATACCGAGGGAGCAACTAATGAAAAATTGTTTTTT
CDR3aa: CATSRDTEGATNEKLFF

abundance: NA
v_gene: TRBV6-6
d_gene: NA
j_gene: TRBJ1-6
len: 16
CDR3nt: TGTGCCAGCAGTCGACCTAGGGGGGGCGAGGGTTCACCCCTCCACTTT
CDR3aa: CASSRPRGGEGSPLHF

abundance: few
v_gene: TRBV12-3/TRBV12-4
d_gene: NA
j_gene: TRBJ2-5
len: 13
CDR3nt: TGTGCCAGCAGTTGGGGGGCTTGGGAGACCCAGTACTTC
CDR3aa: CASSWGAWETQYF

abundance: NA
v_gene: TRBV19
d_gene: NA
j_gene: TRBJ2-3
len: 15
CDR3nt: TGTGCCAGTAGTATGTTAACTAGCCGGACAGATACGCAGTATTTT
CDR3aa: CASSMLTSRTDTQYF

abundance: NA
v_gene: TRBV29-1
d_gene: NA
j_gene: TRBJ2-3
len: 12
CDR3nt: TGCAGCGCAGAGACTGGCACAGATACGCAGTATTTT
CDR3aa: CSAETGTDTQYF

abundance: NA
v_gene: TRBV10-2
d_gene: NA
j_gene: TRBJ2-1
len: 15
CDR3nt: TGCGCCAGCAGTGAGCCCCTCCGGGAGAGCAATGAGCAGTTCTTC
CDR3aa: CASSEPLRESNEQFF

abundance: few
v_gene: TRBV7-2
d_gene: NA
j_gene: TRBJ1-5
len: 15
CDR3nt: TGTGCCAGCAGCTCGGCCATCGATAGCAATCAGCCCCAGCATTTT
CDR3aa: CASSSAIDSNQPQHF

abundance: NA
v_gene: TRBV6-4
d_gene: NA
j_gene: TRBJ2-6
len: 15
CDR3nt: TGTGCCAGCAGCCTTGAAGCTGCTGGGGCCAACGTCCTGACTTTC
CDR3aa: CASSLEAAGANVLTF

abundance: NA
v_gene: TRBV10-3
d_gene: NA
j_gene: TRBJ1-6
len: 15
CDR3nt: TGTGCCATCAGCCGGGGGCTCGAGGGTAGTTCACCCCTCCACTTT
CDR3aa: CAISRGLEGSSPLHF

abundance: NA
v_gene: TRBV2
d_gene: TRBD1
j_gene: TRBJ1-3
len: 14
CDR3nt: TGTGCCAGCAGGCAGACAGGGCTCGGAAACACCATATATTTT
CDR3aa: CASRQTGLGNTIYF

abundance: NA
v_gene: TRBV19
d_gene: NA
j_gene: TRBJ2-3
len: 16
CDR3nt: TGTGCCAGTAGCACTCTAAGGGGCAGGGGACCAGATACGCAGTATTTT
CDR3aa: CASSTLRGRGPDTQYF

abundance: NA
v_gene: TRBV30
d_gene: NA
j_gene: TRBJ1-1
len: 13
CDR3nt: TGTGCCTGGAGTCCTAGCGGGAACACTGAAGCTTTCTTT
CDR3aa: CAWSPSGNTEAFF

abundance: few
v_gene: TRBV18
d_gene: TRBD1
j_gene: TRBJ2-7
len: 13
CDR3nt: TGTGCCAGCTCGGCTACAGGGGGCGGGGAGCAGTACTTC
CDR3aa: CASSATGGGEQYF

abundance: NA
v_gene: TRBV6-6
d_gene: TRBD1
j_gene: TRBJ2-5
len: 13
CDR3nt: TGTGCCAGCAAAACAGGGGGCGGCGAGACCCAGTACTTC
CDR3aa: CASKTGGGETQYF

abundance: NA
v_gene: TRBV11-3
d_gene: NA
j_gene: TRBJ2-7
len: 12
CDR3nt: TGTGCCAGCAGCTTAGAAGGGGGAGTGCAGTACTTC
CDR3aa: CASSLEGGVQYF

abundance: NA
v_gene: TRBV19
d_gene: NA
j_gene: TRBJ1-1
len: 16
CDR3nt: TGTGCCAGTAGTGCCCGTGGTATGGACGGTAACACTGAAGCTTTCTTT
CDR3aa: CASSARGMDGNTEAFF

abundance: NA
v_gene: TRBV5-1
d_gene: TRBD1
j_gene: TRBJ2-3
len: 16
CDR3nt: TGCGCCAGCAGCGTAAACCGGGACAGGGGAGGCGATACGCAGTATTTT
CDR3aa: CASSVNRDRGGDTQYF

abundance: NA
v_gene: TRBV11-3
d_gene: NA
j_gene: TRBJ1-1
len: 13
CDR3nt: TGTGCCAGCAGCCCTAAACGCGCAAGTGAAGCTTTCTTT
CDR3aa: CASSPKRASEAFF

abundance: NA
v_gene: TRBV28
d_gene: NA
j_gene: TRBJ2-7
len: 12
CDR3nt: TGTGCCAGCAGCCTTACCACCTACGAGCAGTACTTC
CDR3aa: CASSLTTYEQYF

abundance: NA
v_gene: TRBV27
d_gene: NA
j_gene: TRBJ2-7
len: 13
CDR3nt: TGTGCCAGCAGTCCCCGGAGGGCCTACGAGCAGTACTTC
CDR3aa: CASSPRRAYEQYF

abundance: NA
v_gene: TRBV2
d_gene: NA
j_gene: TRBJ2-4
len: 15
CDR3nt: TGTGCCAGCAGTGACGGAGGTATAGCCAAAAACATTCAGTACTTC
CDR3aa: CASSDGGIAKNIQYF

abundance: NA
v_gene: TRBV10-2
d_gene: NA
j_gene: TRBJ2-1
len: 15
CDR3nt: TGCGCCAGCAGTGATGGTAGCGGTTCCTACAATGAGCAGTTCTTC
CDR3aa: CASSDGSGSYNEQFF

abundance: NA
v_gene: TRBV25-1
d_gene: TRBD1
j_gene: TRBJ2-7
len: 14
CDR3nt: TGTGCCAGCAGTCCGACAGGGGCCGCCCACGAGCAGTACTTC
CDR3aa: CASSPTGAAHEQYF